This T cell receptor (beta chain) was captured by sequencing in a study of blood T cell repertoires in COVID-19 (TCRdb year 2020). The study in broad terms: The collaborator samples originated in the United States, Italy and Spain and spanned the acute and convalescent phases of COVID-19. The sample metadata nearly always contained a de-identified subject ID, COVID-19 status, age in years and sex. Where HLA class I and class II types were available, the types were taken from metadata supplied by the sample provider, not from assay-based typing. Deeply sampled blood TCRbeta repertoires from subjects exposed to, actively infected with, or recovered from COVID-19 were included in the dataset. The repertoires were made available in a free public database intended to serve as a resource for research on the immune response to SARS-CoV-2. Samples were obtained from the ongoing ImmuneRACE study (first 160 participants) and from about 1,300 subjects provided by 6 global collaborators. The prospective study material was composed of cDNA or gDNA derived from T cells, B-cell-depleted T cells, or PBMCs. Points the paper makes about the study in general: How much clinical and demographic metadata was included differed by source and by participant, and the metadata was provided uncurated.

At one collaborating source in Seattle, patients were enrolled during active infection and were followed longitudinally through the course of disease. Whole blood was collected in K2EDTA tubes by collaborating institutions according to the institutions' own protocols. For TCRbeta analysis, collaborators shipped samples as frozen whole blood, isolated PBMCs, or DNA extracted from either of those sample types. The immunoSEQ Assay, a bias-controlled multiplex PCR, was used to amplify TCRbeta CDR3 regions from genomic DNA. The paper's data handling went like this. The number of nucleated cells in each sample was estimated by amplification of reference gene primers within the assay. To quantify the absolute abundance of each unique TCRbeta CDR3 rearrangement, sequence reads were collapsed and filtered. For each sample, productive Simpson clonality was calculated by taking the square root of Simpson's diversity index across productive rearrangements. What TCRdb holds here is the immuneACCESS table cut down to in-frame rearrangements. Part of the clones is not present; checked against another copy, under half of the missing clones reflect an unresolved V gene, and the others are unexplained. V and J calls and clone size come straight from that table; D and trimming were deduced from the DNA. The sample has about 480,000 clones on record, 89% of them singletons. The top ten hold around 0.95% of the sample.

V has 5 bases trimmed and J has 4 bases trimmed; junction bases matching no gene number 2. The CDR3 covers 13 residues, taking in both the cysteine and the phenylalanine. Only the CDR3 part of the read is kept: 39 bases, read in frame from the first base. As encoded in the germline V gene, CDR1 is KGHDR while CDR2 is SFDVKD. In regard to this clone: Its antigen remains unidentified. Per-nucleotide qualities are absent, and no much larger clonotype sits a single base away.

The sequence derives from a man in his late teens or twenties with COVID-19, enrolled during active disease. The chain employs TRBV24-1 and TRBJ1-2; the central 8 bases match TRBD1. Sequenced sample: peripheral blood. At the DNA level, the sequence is TGTGCCACCAGTGGGCAGGGGGCCTATGGCTACACCTTC. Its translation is CATSGQGAYGYTF.